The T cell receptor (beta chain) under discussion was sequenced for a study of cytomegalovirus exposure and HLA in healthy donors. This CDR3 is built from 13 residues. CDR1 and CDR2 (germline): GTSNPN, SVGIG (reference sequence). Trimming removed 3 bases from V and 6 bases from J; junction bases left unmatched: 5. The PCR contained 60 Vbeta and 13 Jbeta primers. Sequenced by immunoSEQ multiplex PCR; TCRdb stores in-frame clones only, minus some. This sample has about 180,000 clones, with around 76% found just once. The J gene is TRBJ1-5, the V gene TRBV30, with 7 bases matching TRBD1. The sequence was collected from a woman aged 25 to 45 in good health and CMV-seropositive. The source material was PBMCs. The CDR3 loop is CAWSRDRAQPQHF. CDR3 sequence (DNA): TGTGCCTGGAGCCGAGACAGGGCTCAGCCCCAGCATTTT.